Sequencing of this T cell receptor (beta chain) was carried out in a study of blood T cell repertoires in COVID-19. Germline V gene lookup returns CDR1 LNHDA and CDR2 SQIVND (reference sequence). V was trimmed by 1 base and J by 6 bases, leaving 18 bases between them. The length of the CDR3 is 17 residues. Produced via immunoSEQ multiplex PCR; TCRdb's table is partial and in-frame only. The data contain about 150,000 clones, approximately 89% of them singletons. Sequenced sample: peripheral blood. This chain connects TRBV19 to TRBJ1-4, with D hard to call. The receptor's source is a human donor in a cohort sampled during active COVID-19. CDR3 in amino acids: CASSIVALTRIHEKLFF. The CDR3 DNA reads as TGTGCCAGTAGTATAGTGGCCTTGACAAGGATTCATGAAAAACTGTTTTTT.